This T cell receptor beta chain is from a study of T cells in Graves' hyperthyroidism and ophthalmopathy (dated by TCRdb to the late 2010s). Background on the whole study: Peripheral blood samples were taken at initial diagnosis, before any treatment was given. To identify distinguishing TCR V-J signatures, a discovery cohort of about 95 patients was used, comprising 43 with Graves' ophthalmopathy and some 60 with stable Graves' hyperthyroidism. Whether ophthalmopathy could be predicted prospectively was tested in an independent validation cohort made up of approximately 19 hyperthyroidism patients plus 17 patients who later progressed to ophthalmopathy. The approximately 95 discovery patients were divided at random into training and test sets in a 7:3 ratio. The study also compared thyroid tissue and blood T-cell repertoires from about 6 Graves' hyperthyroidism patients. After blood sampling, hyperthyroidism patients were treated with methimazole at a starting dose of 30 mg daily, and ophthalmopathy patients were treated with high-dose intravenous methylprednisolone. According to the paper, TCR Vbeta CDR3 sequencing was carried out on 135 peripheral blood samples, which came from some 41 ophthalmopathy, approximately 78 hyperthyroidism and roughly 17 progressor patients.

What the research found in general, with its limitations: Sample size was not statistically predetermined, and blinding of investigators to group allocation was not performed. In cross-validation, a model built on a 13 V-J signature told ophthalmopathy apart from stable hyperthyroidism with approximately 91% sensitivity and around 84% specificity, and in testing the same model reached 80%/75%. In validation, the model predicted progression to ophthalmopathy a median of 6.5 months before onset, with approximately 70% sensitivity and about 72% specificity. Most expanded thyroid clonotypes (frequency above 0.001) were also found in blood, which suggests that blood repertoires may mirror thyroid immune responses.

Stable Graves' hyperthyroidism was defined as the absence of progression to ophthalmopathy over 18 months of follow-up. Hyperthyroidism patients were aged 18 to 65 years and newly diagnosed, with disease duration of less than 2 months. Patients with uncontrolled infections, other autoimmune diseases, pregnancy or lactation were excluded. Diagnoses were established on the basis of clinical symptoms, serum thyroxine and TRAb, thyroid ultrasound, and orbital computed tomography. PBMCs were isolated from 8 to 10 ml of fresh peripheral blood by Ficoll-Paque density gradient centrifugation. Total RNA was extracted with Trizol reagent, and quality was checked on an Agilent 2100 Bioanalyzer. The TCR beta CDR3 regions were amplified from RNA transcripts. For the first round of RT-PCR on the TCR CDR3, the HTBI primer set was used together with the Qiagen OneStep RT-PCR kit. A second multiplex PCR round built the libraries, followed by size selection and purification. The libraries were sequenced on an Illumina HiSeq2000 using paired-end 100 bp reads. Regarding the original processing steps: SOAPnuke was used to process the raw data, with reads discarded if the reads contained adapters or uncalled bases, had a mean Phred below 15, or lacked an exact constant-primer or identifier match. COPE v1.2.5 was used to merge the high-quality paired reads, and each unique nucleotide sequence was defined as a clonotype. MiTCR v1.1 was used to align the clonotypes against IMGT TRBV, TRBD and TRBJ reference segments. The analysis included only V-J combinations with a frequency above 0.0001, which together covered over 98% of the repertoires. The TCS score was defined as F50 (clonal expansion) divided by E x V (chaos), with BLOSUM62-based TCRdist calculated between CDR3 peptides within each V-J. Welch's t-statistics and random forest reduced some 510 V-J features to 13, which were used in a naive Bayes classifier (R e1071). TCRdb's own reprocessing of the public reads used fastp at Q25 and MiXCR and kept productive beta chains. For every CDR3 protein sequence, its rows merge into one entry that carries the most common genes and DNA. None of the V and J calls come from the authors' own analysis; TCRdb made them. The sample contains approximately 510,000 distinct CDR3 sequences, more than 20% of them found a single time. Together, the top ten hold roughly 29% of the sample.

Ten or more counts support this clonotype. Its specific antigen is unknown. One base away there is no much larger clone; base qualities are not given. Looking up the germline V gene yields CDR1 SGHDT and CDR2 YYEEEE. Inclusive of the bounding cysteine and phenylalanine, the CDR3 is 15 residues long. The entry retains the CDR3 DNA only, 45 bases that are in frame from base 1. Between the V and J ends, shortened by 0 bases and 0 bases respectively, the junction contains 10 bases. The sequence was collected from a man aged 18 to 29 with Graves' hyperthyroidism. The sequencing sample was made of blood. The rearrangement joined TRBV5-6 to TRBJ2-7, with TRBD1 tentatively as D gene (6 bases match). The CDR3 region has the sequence CASSLAGTFSYEQYF. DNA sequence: TGTGCCAGCAGCTTGGCCGGGACATTCTCCTACGAGCAGTACTTC. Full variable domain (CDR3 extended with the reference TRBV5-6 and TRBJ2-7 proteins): DAGVTQSPTHLIKTRGQQVTLRCSPKSGHDTVSWYQQALGQGPQFIFQYYEEEERQRGNFPDRFSGHQFPNYSSELNVNALLLGDSALYLCASSLAGTFSYEQYFGPGTRLTVT.